Below, 5 T cell receptor beta chains from the same sample are listed, as sequenced in a study of T-cell reconstitution after alpha-beta-depleted transplantation in children (dated by TCRdb to 2016 to 2017). The method behind the library was PCR. The instrument given in TCRdb is Illumina HiSeq 2500. TCR library preparation used molecular barcoding, with unique molecular identifiers applied to normalize quantification of the TCRbeta repertoire. The public sequencing data were trimmed at Q25 with fastp and processed into clonotypes with MiXCR by TCRdb, which kept only in-frame beta chains. Rows merge per CDR3 protein into single entries with the most common DNA and genes. The sample data list around 60,000 distinct CDR3 sequences, and 44% of these were observed just once. The ten largest account for 98% of the sample. The treatment or condition label on this specimen signifies: allogeneic hematopoietic cell transplantation with graft depleted of TCRalphabeta T cells and CD19 B cells.

Sequencing was performed on PBMCs, mostly from graft donor cells, taken 360 days after TCRalphabeta/CD19-depleted stem cell transplant. The source of these receptors is a male patient aged 5 to 17 who had a stem cell transplant for acute lymphoblastic leukemia, so the T cells may come from the graft donor.

The chain uses TRBV7-6 and TRBJ2-2; 7 bases are a match to TRBD2. Germline lookup yields CDR1 SGHVS and CDR2 FNYEAQ. The CDR3 extends over 15 amino acids. The trim removed 5 bases at V and 1 base at J, leaving 4 bases unmatched. CDR3 coding DNA: TGTGCCAGCAGCCCCGGGGGGTGGAACACCGGGGAGCTGTTTTTT. It encodes CASSPGGWNTGELFF. The variable domain in full, completed from reference TRBV7-6 and TRBJ2-2, reads GAGVSQSPRYKVTKRGQDVALRCDPISGHVSLYWYRQALGQGPEFLTYFNYEAQQDKSGLPNDRFSAERPEGSISTLTIQRTEQRDSAMYRCASSPGGWNTGELFFGEGSRLTVL.

V is TRBV12-3 or TRBV12-4 and J is TRBJ2-2; a possible D gene is TRBD2 (5 bases). V was shortened by 3 bases and J by 2 bases, with 10 bases between the two germline ends. This CDR3 has 15 residues. The CDR3: CASSFGSGNTGELFF. The CDR3 DNA follows: TGTGCCAGCAGTTTCGGTTCGGGAAACACCGGGGAGCTGTTTTTT.

This clonotype was seen a few times. The chain combines TRBV7-6 with TRBJ2-1; 8 bases are a match to TRBD1. J gave up 8 bases and V 2 bases, and 8 bases lay outside the gene matches. Germline CDR1 SGHVS, CDR2 FNYEAQ. CDR3 size: 15 residues. The CDR3, as DNA: TGTGCCAGCAGCTTATTGGCAGGGGGCGAACATGAGCAGTTCTTC. Translation: CASSLLAGGEHEQFF.

This clonotype was seen a handful of times. This chain uses TRBV5-1 with TRBJ2-7; 9 nucleotides align to TRBD1. The germline CDR1 and CDR2 sequences are SGHRS and YFSETQ. The J segment lost 4 bases and the V segment lost 7 bases, leaving 6 bases of the junction unmatched. The CDR3 covers 13 residues. CDR3 bases: TGCGCCAGCGGACAGGGGCTTGCTTACGAGCAGTACTTC. It encodes CASGQGLAYEQYF. The complete variable domain, with remaining parts taken from reference TRBV5-1 and TRBJ2-7, reads KAGVTQTPRYLIKTRGQQVTLSCSPISGHRSVSWYQQTPGQGLQFLFEYFSETQRNKGNFPGRFSGRQFSNSRSEMNVSTLELGDSALYLCASGQGLAYEQYFGPGTRLTVT.

The V gene is TRBV28, the J gene TRBJ2-7; TRBD1 or TRBD2 may be the D gene (6 bases each). Germline CDR1 and CDR2: MDHEN and SYDVKM. The CDR3 contains 13 residues. The V end lost 6 bases, the J end lost 11 bases, and 20 bases lay between the germline ends. The CDR3 spells CASSLRGVSRKYF. DNA of the CDR3: TGTGCCAGCAGCCTTAGGGGGGTCTCGAGGAAGTACTTC.